The T cell receptor beta chain under discussion was sequenced for a study of T cell changes during pregnancy in multiple sclerosis. This CDR3 is 13 amino acids long. Deletions cut 7 bases from V and 5 bases from J, with 14 bases between. CDR1 and CDR2 (germline): MGHDK, SYGVNS. Using immunoSEQ multiplex PCR, the repertoire was profiled, and TCRdb retains in-frame clones only, with some absent. The sample has about 49,000 clones, 92% seen once; the top ten hold 0.37%. The receptor's source is a female donor in good health, enrolled as a control in a pregnancy study. The input for sequencing was CD4+ T cells from peripheral blood mononuclear cells, taken in the second trimester of pregnancy. The chain is built from TRBV25-1 and TRBJ1-2, with D possibly matching TRBD1 (6 bases). The CDR3 sequence: CASTRQGLYGYTF. In DNA form, the CDR3 reads TGTGCCAGCACCCGGCAGGGGCTATATGGCTACACCTTC.